These 24 T cell receptor beta chains were sequenced from one sample in a study of T cell changes during pregnancy in multiple sclerosis. Clones were read by immunoSEQ multiplex PCR, and TCRdb kept only the in-frame ones, dropping some. Of tens of thousands of clones listed, around 90% are singletons. This sample comprised CD8+ T cells from peripheral blood mononuclear cells, obtained before pregnancy. These receptors originate from a female donor with multiple sclerosis, enrolled in a pregnancy study.

The genes are TRBV4-2 and TRBJ2-6; D unresolved. The CDR3 length is 16 residues. Germline values: CDR1 LGHNA, CDR2 YNFKEQ. Trimming pared 1 base from V and 0 bases from J, leaving 7 bases between. As DNA, the CDR3 is TGTGCCAGCAGCCAAGGGCCTCCCTCTGGGGCCAACGTCCTGACTTTC. Amino acid sequence: CASSQGPPSGANVLTF.

The chain carries TRBV6-6 and TRBJ2-3; 8 nucleotides agree with TRBD1. Germline CDR1 is MNHNY and CDR2 is SVGAGI (reference sequence). J gave up 2 bases and V 6 bases, and 4 bases lay outside the gene matches. The CDR3 spans 14 residues. The CDR3 DNA reads as TGTGCCAGCAGGTACAGGGGGAACACAGATACGCAGTATTTT. Translation gives CASRYRGNTDTQYF.

This clone was found once. CDR3 amino acids: CASSLEWQNNYGYTF. The CDR3, as DNA: TGTGCCAGCAGCTTGGAGTGGCAGAATAACTATGGCTACACCTTC. The J gene is TRBJ1-2, the V gene TRBV5-8; D not resolved. Germline V gene sequence: CDR1 SGHTS, CDR2 YDEGEE. Trimming stripped 0 bases from V and 1 base from J, with 10 bases between. This CDR3 is built from 15 residues.

The rearrangement links TRBV15 to TRBJ2-7; D may be TRBD1 (6 bases). The CDR3 contains 14 residues. The germline V gene encodes CDR1 LNHNV and CDR2 YYDKDF (reference sequence). Between the trimmed V and J ends, which lost 5 bases and 3 bases, there was a span of 14 bases. As DNA, the CDR3 is TGTGCCACCAGCGAACGGACAGAAGTCTACGAGCAGTACTTC. The encoded protein is CATSERTEVYEQYF.

V is TRBV5-3 and J is TRBJ2-2, with D hard to call. TRBV5-3 is flagged as an ORF with uncertain function. V gave up 10 bases and J gave up 6 bases, with 10 bases separating them. The CDR3 extends over 11 amino acids. The CDR3 nucleotides read TGTGCCTCCCCTGCGGCCGGGGAGCTGTTTTTT. Encoded protein: CASPAAGELFF.

For the CDR3, the DNA is TGTGCCATCAGTGATTTGGACAGGGGCGATGAAAAACTGTTTTTT. Encoded protein: CAISDLDRGDEKLFF. The V gene is TRBV10-3, the J gene TRBJ1-4, with 9 bases lining up with TRBD1. Germline CDR1 ENHRY, CDR2 SYGVKD. The V segment lost 3 bases and the J segment 6 bases; nucleotides outside the gene matches: 5. The CDR3 is 15 amino acids.

CDR3 in DNA: TGTGCCAGCAGCCGTCAACAGGGGGCGAATGAAAAACTGTTTTTT. The encoded protein is CASSRQQGANEKLFF. This chain connects TRBV7-9 to TRBJ1-4; 9 bases map to TRBD1. V dropped 5 bases and J dropped 5; count of bases not matched to a gene: 6. The length of the CDR3 is 15 residues. Germline V gene lookup returns CDR1 SEHNR and CDR2 FQNEAQ (reference sequence).

In DNA, the CDR3 is TGTGCCAGCAGTTCCCGACAGGGGCACGTCTATGGCTACACCTTC. Translated, it gives CASSSRQGHVYGYTF. The V and J genes are TRBV27 and TRBJ1-2; 8 nucleotides align to TRBD1. In germline, CDR1 is MNHEY, CDR2 SMNVEV (reference sequence). J gave up 4 bases and V 4 bases, and 8 bases lay outside the gene matches. The CDR3 has 15 amino acids.

The CDR3 region has the DNA TGTGCCAGCAGCGTTCTAGCGGGGGCAACCTACGAGCAGTACTTC. The encoded protein is CASSVLAGATYEQYF. The V gene is TRBV6-1, the J gene TRBJ2-7; 10 nucleotides align to TRBD2. This CDR3 contains 15 residues. V gave up 6 bases and J gave up 2 bases; unmatched junction bases: 7. CDR1 and CDR2 (germline): MNHNS, SASEGT.

This clone showed up just once. The rearrangement joins TRBV6-1 to TRBJ2-7, with TRBD1 identical over 7 bases. With V trimmed by 7 bases and J by 7 bases, 16 bases remained unmatched. Germline CDR1 reads MNHNS; CDR2 reads SASEGT. CDR3 length equals 15 residues. The CDR3 loop is CASTEGPGQVREQYF. DNA for the CDR3: TGTGCCAGCACCGAGGGTCCTGGACAGGTCAGGGAGCAGTACTTC.

V is TRBV7-9 and J is TRBJ2-7, with 11 bases aligning to TRBD2. Germline V lookup: CDR1 SEHNR, CDR2 FQNEAQ (reference sequence). The junction had 7 bases not matched to a gene; V was cut back by 5 bases and J by 4 bases. The CDR3 consists of 15 residues. In nucleotides, the CDR3 is TGTGCCAGCAGCCCACTAGCGGGGGAGCCTTACGAGCAGTACTTC. It codes for CASSPLAGEPYEQYF.

The chain couples TRBV7-3 to TRBJ2-1; the D gene is possibly TRBD2 (6 bases). The V and J ends lost 5 bases and 4 bases respectively, with 15 bases between them. This CDR3 spans 15 amino acids. Germline CDR1 reads SGHTA; CDR2 reads FQGTGA. CDR3 DNA: TGTGCCAGCAGCAGGGACGGGGGTGTTTACAATGAGCAGTTCTTC. Amino acid sequence: CASSRDGGVYNEQFF.

This chain connects TRBV9 to TRBJ2-7; perhaps TRBD2 as D (5 bases). Looked up from germline, CDR1 is SGDLS and CDR2 is YYNGEE. CDR3 length equals 13 residues. V was pared by 0 bases and J by 7 bases, with 11 bases between. The CDR3 nucleotides read TGTGCCAGCAGCGTAGCCGCACTAGAAGAGCAGTACTTC. This encodes CASSVAALEEQYF.

The CDR3 loop is CASNSAGSSYEQYF. The CDR3 DNA reads TGTGCCAGCAACTCAGCGGGAAGCTCCTACGAGCAGTACTTC. The V gene is TRBV6-6, the J gene TRBJ2-7; 7 bases align to TRBD2. Germline lookup yields CDR1 MNHNY and CDR2 SVGAGI (reference sequence). The CDR3 is 14 amino acids. V lost 7 bases to trimming and J lost 0 bases; unmatched junction nucleotides: 6.

Turning to this clone: The sample holds other DNA sequences that translate to the same CDR3. This rearrangement joins TRBV5-6 to TRBJ2-7, with a tentative D call TRBD1 (6 bases). The germline gives CDR1 SGHDT, CDR2 YYEEEE. V was clipped by 5 bases and J by 0 bases, with 12 bases between them. This CDR3 comprises 14 residues. CDR3 amino acids: CASSHTDSSYEQYF. DNA of the CDR3: TGTGCCAGCAGTCATACGGACAGCTCCTACGAGCAGTACTTC.

The V gene is TRBV9, the J gene TRBJ2-3; 10 bases align to TRBD2. Trimming removed 3 bases from V and 2 bases from J; junction bases left unmatched: 3. Germline-derived CDR1 and CDR2 are SGDLS and YYNGEE. CDR3 size: 15 residues. The CDR3 DNA sequence: TGTGCCAGCAGCGGAAGCGGGGGGGCCACAGATACGCAGTATTTT. Its protein is CASSGSGGATDTQYF.

This clone was seen a few times. CDR3 coding DNA: TGTGCCAGCAGTTTCTCCACAGGGGGCGTTGAAGCTTTCTTT. Its protein product is CASSFSTGGVEAFF. The chain couples TRBV27 to TRBJ1-1; 9 bases are shared with TRBD1. In germline, CDR1 is MNHEY, CDR2 SMNVEV (reference sequence). J gave up 7 bases and V 3 bases, and 6 bases lay outside the gene matches. The CDR3 length is 14 residues.

V usage is TRBV7-2 and J usage is TRBJ2-7; D is perhaps TRBD2 (6 bases). Germline values: CDR1 SGHTA, CDR2 FQGNSA. This CDR3 contains 15 residues. With 4 bases removed from V and 0 bases from J, the gap between germline ends came to 13 bases. The CDR3 spells CASSYGGPFSYEQYF. In DNA, the CDR3 is TGTGCCAGCAGCTACGGAGGGCCATTCTCCTACGAGCAGTACTTC. Looking up the rest from reference TRBV7-2 and TRBJ2-7 gives the full variable domain: GAGVSQSPSNKVTEKGKDVELRCDPISGHTALYWYRQSLGQGLEFLIYFQGNSAPDKSGLPSDRFSAERTGGSVSTLTIQRTQQEDSAVYLCASSYGGPFSYEQYFGPGTRLTVT.

This chain connects TRBV4-3 to TRBJ2-1; 15 bases align to TRBD2. Trimming removed 4 bases from V and 7 bases from J; junction bases left unmatched: 8. Germline V gene data show CDR1 as LGHNA and CDR2 as YSLEER. The CDR3 consists of 17 residues. The DNA of the CDR3 is TGCGCCAGCAGCCCCGGACTAGCGGGGGGGTCTTGGAATGAGCAGTTCTTC. It is translated as CASSPGLAGGSWNEQFF.

This clone was recorded once. The V gene is TRBV7-9, the J gene TRBJ1-4, with D possibly TRBD1 on 6 matching bases. The CDR3 length is 15 residues. Per the germline V gene, CDR1 is SEHNR and CDR2 is FQNEAQ (reference sequence). Trimming pared 7 bases from V and 5 bases from J, leaving 17 bases between. The CDR3 is CASNGEDSPNEKLFF. The CDR3 DNA is TGTGCCAGCAACGGAGAGGACAGCCCAAATGAAAAACTGTTTTTT.

At least ten counts were recorded for this clone. The J gene is TRBJ2-3, the V gene TRBV19, with 12 positions matching TRBD2. V shed 5 bases, J shed 4 bases, and the junction held 1 base outside the gene matches. CDR1 is LNHDA and CDR2 is SQIVND in the germline V gene (reference sequence). There are 14 residues in the CDR3. CDR3 in amino acids: CASSGLAGSDTQYF. CDR3 coding DNA: TGTGCCAGTAGTGGACTAGCGGGGTCAGATACGCAGTATTTT.

V usage is TRBV21-1 and J usage is TRBJ1-6; the DNA was not compared with TRBD1, the D call given in the table. TRBV21-1 is termed a pseudogene. The length of the CDR3 is 16 residues. CDR3 residues: CASSKEDRVIGSPLHF. CDR3 nucleotides: TGTGCCAGCAGCAAAGAGGACAGGGTCATTGGTTCACCCCTCCACTTT.

A note on this clone: The junction departs from germline at one end; a sequencing error may be responsible. The chain carries TRBV7-7 and TRBJ1-4; 7 nucleotides agree with TRBD1. The CDR3 has 15 amino acids. Per the germline V gene, CDR1 is SSHAT and CDR2 is FNYEAQ (reference sequence). The CDR3 DNA is TGTGCTAGCAGCTGGTCAGACAGGGAGGATGAAAAACTGTTTTTT. This translates into CASSWSDREDEKLFF.

The genes are TRBV5-6 and TRBJ2-7; 7 bases match TRBD2. Germline V lookup: CDR1 SGHDT, CDR2 YYEEEE. J was trimmed by 4 bases and V by 6 bases; bases with no gene match: 4. The CDR3 extends over 12 amino acids. The CDR3 is CASTSGGYEQYF. CDR3 nucleotides: TGTGCCAGCACCTCGGGGGGTTACGAGCAGTACTTC.